The rows below give T cell receptor beta chains drawn from one sample of a study of blood T cell repertoires in COVID-19. The repertoire was sequenced with immunoSEQ multiplex PCR; TCRdb's copy has only in-frame clones and lacks some. The sample carries roughly 100,000 clones, just under 95% recorded once. Sequencing input: peripheral blood. The receptors here all came from a woman aged 45-60 years with COVID-19, enrolled during active disease. Each CDR3 is given with its conserved first and last residue. Each record gives: D gene, J gene, V gene, clone size, CDR3 protein, CDR3 DNA. A D gene is named only where the DNA matches it firmly. Part of the rows lack a size; the others show once, few, many or a class for expanded clones.

>-|TRBJ1-5|TRBV19|-
CASSIGTGTNQPQHF
TGTGCCAGTAGTATAGGAACAGGCACCAATCAGCCCCAGCATTTT
>TRBD2|TRBJ2-4|TRBV27|-
CASSLLGGFTKNIQYF
TGTGCCAGCAGTTTATTGGGAGGGTTTACCAAAAACATTCAGTACTTC
>TRBD1|TRBJ1-3|TRBV12-5|-
CASGLSGTGGTIYF
TGTGCTAGTGGTTTGTCTGGGACAGGGGGCACCATATATTTT
>-|TRBJ2-4|TRBV19|-
CASSIEGRNIQYF
TGTGCCAGTAGTATAGAGGGGCGAAACATTCAGTACTTC
>TRBD1|TRBJ1-1|TRBV18|-
CASSPRGTGGTEAFF
TGTGCCAGCTCACCCCGGGGGACAGGGGGCACTGAAGCTTTCTTT
>TRBD2|TRBJ2-1|TRBV3-1/TRBV3-2|-
CASSPRTSGGGIDEQFF
TGTGCCAGCAGCCCCCGGACTAGCGGGGGGGGCATAGATGAGCAGTTCTTC
>TRBD2|TRBJ2-3|TRBV2|-
CASSTSGSTDTQYF
TGTGCCAGCAGCACTAGCGGAAGCACAGATACGCAGTATTTT
>-|TRBJ1-2|TRBV30|-
CAWSVIQMAGYTF
TGTGCCTGGAGTGTAATTCAGATGGCCGGCTACACCTTC
>-|TRBJ1-5|TRBV28|-
CASRSYRQYSNQPQHF
TGTGCCAGCAGATCCTACAGGCAGTATAGCAATCAGCCCCAGCATTTT
>TRBD2|TRBJ2-7|TRBV5-6|-
CASSVSGRGFSSYEQYF
TGTGCCAGCAGCGTCTCAGGGAGGGGATTTAGCTCCTACGAGCAGTACTTC
>-|TRBJ1-2|TRBV2|-
CATRQAGQYGYTF
TGTGCCACACGCCAGGCAGGGCAATATGGCTACACCTTC
>-|TRBJ1-6|TRBV19|-
CASRWAEISPLHF
TGTGCCAGTAGATGGGCTGAAATATCACCCCTCCACTTT
>-|TRBJ1-1|TRBV10-3|-
CAISLQGGGTEAFF
TGTGCCATCAGCTTACAGGGAGGGGGGACTGAAGCTTTCTTT
>TRBD1|TRBJ1-5|TRBV4-1|-
CASSPTGGIEDQPQHF
TGCGCCAGCAGCCCTACAGGGGGAATAGAGGATCAGCCCCAGCATTTT
>TRBD1|TRBJ2-5|TRBV24-1|-
CATSDPGQGGETQYF
TGTGCCACCAGTGACCCCGGACAGGGTGGAGAGACCCAGTACTTC
>-|TRBJ1-2|TRBV5-8|-
CASSSGQFNYGYTF
TGTGCCAGCAGCTCAGGACAGTTTAACTATGGCTACACCTTC
>-|TRBJ1-6|TRBV27|-
CASSFAGGGSPLHF
TGTGCCAGCAGTTTCGCGGGCGGTGGGTCACCCCTCCACTTT
>TRBD1|TRBJ2-2|TRBV6-5|-
CASIYRGVGELFF
TGTGCCAGCATTTACAGGGGTGTCGGGGAGCTGTTTTTT
>-|TRBJ1-4|TRBV27|-
CASSPRDFGSMEKLFF
TGTGCCAGCAGTCCCCGTGATTTTGGCAGTATGGAAAAACTGTTTTTT
>-|TRBJ2-3|TRBV11-2|-
CASSPNPGYKQYF
TGTGCCAGCAGCCCTAACCCAGGGTATAAGCAGTATTTT
>-|TRBJ2-7|TRBV5-1|-
CASSLTGSAYEQYF
TGCGCCAGCAGCTTGACAGGGTCCGCCTACGAGCAGTACTTC
>-|TRBJ1-2|TRBV12-5|-
CASGLVGLHYGYTF
TGTGCTAGTGGTTTGGTGGGGCTTCACTATGGCTACACCTTC
>-|TRBJ1-2|TRBV19|-
CASSISGSYGYTF
TGTGCCAGTAGTATCTCGGGGAGTTATGGCTACACCTTC
>-|TRBJ1-4|TRBV9|-
CASSVSGLGNEKLFF
TGTGCCAGCAGCGTATCAGGGCTTGGAAATGAAAAACTGTTTTTT
>TRBD2|TRBJ2-1|TRBV11-2|-
CASSPLLTSGANEQFF
TGTGCCAGCAGCCCCCTCCTGACTAGCGGGGCAAATGAGCAGTTCTTC
>TRBD1|TRBJ2-1|TRBV11-3|few
CASSLGAGGSYNEQFF
TGTGCCAGCAGCTTAGGGGCAGGGGGCTCCTACAATGAGCAGTTCTTC
>-|TRBJ2-1|TRBV3-1/TRBV3-2|-
CASSQGIGGGADYNEQFF
TGTGCCAGCAGCCAAGGAATTGGAGGGGGGGCTGACTACAATGAGCAGTTCTTC
>TRBD2|TRBJ2-3|TRBV4-1|-
CASSQPLLAGGVDTQYF
TGCGCCAGCAGCCAACCACTCCTAGCGGGGGGAGTAGATACGCAGTATTTT
>-|TRBJ1-2|TRBV7-2|-
CASSLTGKNYGYTF
TGTGCCAGCAGCTTAACAGGGAAGAACTATGGCTACACCTTC
>-|TRBJ2-3|TRBV5-1|-
CASSLDWSGTDTQYF
TGCGCCAGCAGCTTGGACTGGAGCGGCACAGATACGCAGTATTTT
>TRBD2|TRBJ2-1|TRBV28|-
CASSLAGGTGDNEQFF
TGTGCCAGCAGTTTGGCGGGGGGAACAGGCGACAATGAGCAGTTCTTC
>TRBD1|TRBJ1-2|TRBV11-2|-
CASSLLDRVGGYTF
TGTGCCAGCAGCTTACTCGACAGGGTTGGCGGCTACACCTTC
>TRBD1|TRBJ1-1|TRBV19|-
CASTPGTEQNTEAFF
TGTGCCAGTACTCCAGGGACAGAACAGAACACTGAAGCTTTCTTT
>TRBD1|TRBJ1-6|TRBV19|-
CASSTRGSYNSPLHF
TGTGCCAGTAGTACCAGGGGGTCCTATAATTCACCCCTCCACTTT
>-|TRBJ2-2|TRBV7-9|-
CASSPRRGSGELFF
TGTGCCAGCAGCCCTCGGAGGGGCAGCGGGGAGCTGTTTTTT
>TRBD1|TRBJ2-1|TRBV5-6|-
CASSLAQGVDNEQFF
TGTGCCAGCAGCTTAGCACAGGGGGTCGACAATGAGCAGTTCTTC
>TRBD1|TRBJ1-4|TRBV5-1|-
CASSSRSTGAGEKLFF
TGCGCCAGCAGCTCCAGATCGACAGGGGCGGGTGAAAAACTGTTTTTT
>-|TRBJ1-4|TRBV27|-
CASSPLLGATNEKLFF
TGTGCCAGCAGTCCCCTCTTGGGAGCAACTAATGAAAAACTGTTTTTT
>-|TRBJ2-1|TRBV5-1|-
CASSLGGFNYNEQFF
TGCGCCAGCAGCTTGGGAGGGTTCAATTACAATGAGCAGTTCTTC
>-|TRBJ2-3|TRBV5-6|few
CASSYDYLTDTQYF
TGTGCCAGCAGCTACGACTATTTGACAGATACGCAGTATTTT
>-|TRBJ1-5|TRBV19|-
CASSIEGVGHLYSNQPQHF
TGTGCCAGTAGTATAGAAGGGGTCGGGCACCTCTATAGCAATCAGCCCCAGCATTTT
>-|TRBJ1-6|TRBV9|-
CASSPAGANSPLHF
TGTGCCAGCAGCCCGGCGGGCGCTAATTCACCCCTCCACTTT
>TRBD1|TRBJ1-5|TRBV28|-
CASSGQGDQPQHF
TGTGCCAGCTCGGGACAGGGAGATCAGCCCCAGCATTTT
>-|TRBJ1-2|TRBV5-1|-
CASSLAEAANYGYTF
TGCGCCAGCAGCTTGGCCGAGGCAGCAAACTATGGCTACACCTTC
>TRBD2|TRBJ2-3|TRBV7-3|-
CASSWTSGGGDTQYF
TGTGCCAGCAGTTGGACTAGCGGGGGCGGGGATACGCAGTATTTT
>TRBD1|TRBJ1-1|TRBV13|-
CASSAGTGGNTEAFF
TGTGCCAGCAGCGCAGGGACAGGAGGGAACACTGAAGCTTTCTTT
>TRBD1|TRBJ2-2|TRBV24-1|-
CATSDPGQGGTGELFF
TGTGCCACCAGTGATCCAGGACAGGGAGGCACCGGGGAGCTGTTTTTT
>-|TRBJ1-6|TRBV9|-
CASSVDGRAYSSSPLHF
TGTGCCAGCAGCGTAGATGGGAGGGCCTATTCGAGCTCACCCCTCCACTTT
>TRBD2|TRBJ2-1|TRBV3-1/TRBV3-2|-
CASSQAAGGPYNEQFF
TGTGCCAGCAGCCAAGCAGCGGGGGGCCCCTACAATGAGCAGTTCTTC